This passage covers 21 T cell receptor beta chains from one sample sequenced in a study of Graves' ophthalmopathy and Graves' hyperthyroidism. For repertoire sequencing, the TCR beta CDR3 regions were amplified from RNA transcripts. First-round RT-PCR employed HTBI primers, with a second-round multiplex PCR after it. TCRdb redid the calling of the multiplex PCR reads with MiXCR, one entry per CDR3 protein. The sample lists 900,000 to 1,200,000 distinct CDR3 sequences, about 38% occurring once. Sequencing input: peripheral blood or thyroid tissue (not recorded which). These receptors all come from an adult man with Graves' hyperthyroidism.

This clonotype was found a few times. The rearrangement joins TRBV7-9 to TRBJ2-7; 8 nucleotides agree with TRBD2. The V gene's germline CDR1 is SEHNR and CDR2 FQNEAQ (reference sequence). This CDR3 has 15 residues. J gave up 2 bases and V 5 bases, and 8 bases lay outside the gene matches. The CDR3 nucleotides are TGTGCCAGCAGCCTCGCGGGGGGCGGACCCTACGAGCAGTACTTC. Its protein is CASSLAGGGPYEQYF.

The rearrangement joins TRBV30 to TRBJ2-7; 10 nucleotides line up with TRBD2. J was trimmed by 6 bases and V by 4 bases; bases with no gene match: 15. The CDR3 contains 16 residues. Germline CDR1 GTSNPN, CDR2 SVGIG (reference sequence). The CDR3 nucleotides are TGTGCCTGGAATCTTCTAGCGGGAGTCCCCTCTTCCGAGCAGTACTTC. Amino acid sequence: CAWNLLAGVPSSEQYF.

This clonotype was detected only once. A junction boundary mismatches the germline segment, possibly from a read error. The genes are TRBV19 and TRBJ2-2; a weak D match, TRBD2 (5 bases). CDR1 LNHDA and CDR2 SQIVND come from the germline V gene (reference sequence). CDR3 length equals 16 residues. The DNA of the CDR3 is TGTGCCAGTAGTACCCATTCCAGACTGAACACCGGGGAGCCGTTTTTT. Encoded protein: CASSTHSRLNTGEPFF.

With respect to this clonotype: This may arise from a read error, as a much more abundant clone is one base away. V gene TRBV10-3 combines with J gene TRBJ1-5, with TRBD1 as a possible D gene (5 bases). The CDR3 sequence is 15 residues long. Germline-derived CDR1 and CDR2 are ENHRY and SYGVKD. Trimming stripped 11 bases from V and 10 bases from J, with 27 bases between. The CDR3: CAGSDTGTTISPQHF. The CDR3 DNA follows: TGTGCCGGCAGTGATACAGGTACCACAATCAGCCCCCAGCATTTT.

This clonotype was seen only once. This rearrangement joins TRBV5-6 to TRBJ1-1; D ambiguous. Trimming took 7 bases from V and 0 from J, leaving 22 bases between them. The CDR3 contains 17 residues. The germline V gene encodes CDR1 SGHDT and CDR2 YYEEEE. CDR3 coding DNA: TGTGCCAGCTTCTTGGGTGGGTTTGTCAGCCTGAACACTGAAGCTTTCTTT. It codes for CASFLGGFVSLNTEAFF.

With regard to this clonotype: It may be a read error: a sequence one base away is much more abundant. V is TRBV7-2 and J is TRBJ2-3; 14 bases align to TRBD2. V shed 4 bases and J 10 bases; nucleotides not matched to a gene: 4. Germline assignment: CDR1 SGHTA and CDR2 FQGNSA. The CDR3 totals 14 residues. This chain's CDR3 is CASSSTSGGAAQYF. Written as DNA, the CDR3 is TGTGCCAGCAGCTCGACTAGCGGGGGGGCAGCGCAGTATTTT.

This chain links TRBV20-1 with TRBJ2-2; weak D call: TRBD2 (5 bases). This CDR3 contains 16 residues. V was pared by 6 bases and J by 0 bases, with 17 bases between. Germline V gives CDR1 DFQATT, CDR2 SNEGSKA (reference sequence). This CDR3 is CSAYLRGKSNTGELFF. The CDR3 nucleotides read TGCAGTGCATATCTACGGGGAAAATCGAACACCGGGGAGCTGTTTTTT.

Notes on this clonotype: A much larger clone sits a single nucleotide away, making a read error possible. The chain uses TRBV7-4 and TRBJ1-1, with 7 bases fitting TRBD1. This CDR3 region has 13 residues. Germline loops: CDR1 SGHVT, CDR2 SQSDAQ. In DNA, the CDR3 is TGTGCCGGCAGCCAAAACAGGGGAACTGAAGCTTTCTTT. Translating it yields CAGSQNRGTEAFF. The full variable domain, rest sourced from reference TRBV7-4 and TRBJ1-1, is GAGVSQSPRYKVAKRGRDVALRCDSISGHVTLYWYRQTLGQGSEVLTYSQSDAQRDKSGRPSGRFSAERPERSVSTLKIQRTEQGDSAVYLCAGSQNRGTEAFFGQGTRLTVV.

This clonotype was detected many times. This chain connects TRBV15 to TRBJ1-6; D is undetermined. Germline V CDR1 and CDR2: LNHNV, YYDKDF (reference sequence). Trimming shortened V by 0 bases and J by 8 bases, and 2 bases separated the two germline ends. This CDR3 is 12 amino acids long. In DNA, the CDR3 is TGTGCCACCAGCAGAGACCATTCACCCCTCCACTTT. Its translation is CATSRDHSPLHF. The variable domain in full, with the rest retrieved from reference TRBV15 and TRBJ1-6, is DAMVIQNPRYQVTQFGKPVTLSCSQTLNHNVMYWYQQKSSQAPKLLFHYYDKDFNNEADTPDNFQSRRPNTSFCFLDIRSPGLGDTAMYLCATSRDHSPLHFGNGTRLTVT.

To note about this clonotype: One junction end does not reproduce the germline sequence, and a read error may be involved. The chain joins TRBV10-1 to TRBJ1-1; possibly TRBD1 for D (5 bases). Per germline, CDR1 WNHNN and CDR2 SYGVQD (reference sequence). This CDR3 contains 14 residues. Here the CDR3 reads CAWSGEGRNTEAFF. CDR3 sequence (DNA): TGTGCCTGGAGTGGGGAGGGGAGGAACACTGAAGCTTTCTTT.

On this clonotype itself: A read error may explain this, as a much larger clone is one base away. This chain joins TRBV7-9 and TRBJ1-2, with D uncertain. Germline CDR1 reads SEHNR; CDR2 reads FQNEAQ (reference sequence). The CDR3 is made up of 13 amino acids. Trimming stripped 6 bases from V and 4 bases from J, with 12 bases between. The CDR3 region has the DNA TGTGCCAGCAGAGATATAGGGTTCTATGGCTACACCTTC. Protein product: CASRDIGFYGYTF.

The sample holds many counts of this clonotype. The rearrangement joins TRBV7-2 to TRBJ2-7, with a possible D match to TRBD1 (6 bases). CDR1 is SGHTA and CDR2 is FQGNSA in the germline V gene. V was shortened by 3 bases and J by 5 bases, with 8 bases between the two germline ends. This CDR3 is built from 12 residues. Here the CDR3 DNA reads TGTGCCAGCAGCTTCAGGGGCCACGAGCAGTACTTC. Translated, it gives CASSFRGHEQYF.

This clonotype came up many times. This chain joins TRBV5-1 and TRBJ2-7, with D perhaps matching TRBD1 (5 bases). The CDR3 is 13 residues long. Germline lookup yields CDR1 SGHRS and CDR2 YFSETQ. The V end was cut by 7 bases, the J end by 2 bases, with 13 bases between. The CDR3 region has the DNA TGCGCCAGCGGGCAGGGCGAACCCTACGAGCAGTACTTC. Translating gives CASGQGEPYEQYF.

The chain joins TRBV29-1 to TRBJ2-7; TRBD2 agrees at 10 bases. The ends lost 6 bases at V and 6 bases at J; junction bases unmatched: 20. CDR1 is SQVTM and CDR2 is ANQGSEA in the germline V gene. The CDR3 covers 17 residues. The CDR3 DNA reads TGCAGCGTGAGGCCCGGGACTAGCGTAGAGATAAGGTCCGAGCAGTACTTC. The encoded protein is CSVRPGTSVEIRSEQYF.

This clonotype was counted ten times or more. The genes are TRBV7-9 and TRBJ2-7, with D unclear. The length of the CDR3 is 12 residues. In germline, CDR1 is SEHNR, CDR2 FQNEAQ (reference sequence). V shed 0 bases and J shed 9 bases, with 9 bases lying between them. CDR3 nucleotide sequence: TGTGCCAGCAGCTTAGCGCTAGGGCGGCAGTACTTC. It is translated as CASSLALGRQYF.

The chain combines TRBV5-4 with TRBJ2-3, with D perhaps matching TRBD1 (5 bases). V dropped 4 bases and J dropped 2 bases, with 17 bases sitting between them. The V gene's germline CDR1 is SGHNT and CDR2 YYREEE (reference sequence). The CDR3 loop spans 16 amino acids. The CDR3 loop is CASSISGLLYTDTQYF. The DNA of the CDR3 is TGTGCCAGCAGCATATCAGGGCTCCTGTACACAGATACGCAGTATTTT.

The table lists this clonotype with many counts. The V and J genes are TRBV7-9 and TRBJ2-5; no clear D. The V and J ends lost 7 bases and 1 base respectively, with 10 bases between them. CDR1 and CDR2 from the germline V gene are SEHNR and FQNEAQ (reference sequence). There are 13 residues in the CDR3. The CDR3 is CASNDGLQETQYF. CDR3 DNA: TGTGCCAGCAACGACGGCCTCCAAGAGACCCAGTACTTC.

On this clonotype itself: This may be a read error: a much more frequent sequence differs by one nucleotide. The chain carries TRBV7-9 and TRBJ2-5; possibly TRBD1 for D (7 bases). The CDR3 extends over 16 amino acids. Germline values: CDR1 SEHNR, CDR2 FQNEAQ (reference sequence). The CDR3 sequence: CASSLDGGGFQETHYF. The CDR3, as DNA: TGTGCCAGCAGCTTAGATGGAGGGGGCTTTCAAGAGACCCATTACTTC.

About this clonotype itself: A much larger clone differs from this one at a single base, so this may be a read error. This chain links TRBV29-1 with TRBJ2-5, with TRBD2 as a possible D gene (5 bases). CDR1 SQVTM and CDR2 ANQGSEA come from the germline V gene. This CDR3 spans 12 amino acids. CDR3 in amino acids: CSVLTSGEAQYF. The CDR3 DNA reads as TGCAGCGTTCTGACGAGCGGAGAGGCCCAGTACTTC.

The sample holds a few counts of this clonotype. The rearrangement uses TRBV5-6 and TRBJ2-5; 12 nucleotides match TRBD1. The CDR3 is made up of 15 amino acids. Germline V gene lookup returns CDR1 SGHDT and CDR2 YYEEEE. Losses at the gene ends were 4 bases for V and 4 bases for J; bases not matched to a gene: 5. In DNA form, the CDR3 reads TGTGCCAGCAGCCGAGGGGACAGGGGGCGAGAGACCCAGTACTTC. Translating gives CASSRGDRGRETQYF.

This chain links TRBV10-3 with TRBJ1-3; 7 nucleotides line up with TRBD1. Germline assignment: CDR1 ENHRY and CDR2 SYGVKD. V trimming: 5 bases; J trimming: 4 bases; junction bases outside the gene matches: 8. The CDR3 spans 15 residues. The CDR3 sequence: CAISYSTGIGNTIYF. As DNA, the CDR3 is TGTGCCATCAGTTACTCGACAGGGATCGGAAACACCATATATTTT.